These 19 T cell receptor beta chains came from one sample sequenced in a study of T cells in Graves' hyperthyroidism and ophthalmopathy (dated by TCRdb to the late 2010s). Receptor libraries were prepared by multiplex PCR. Sequencing took place on an Illumina HiSeq 2000. Amplification of TCR beta CDR3 regions was carried out from RNA transcripts. A first-round RT-PCR of the TCR CDR3 used the HTBI primer set with the Qiagen OneStep RT-PCR kit. In-frame beta chains were kept once TCRdb had trimmed the public reads at Q25 with fastp and called clones with MiXCR. CDR3 protein sequences are deduplicated, and each keeps its most common genes and DNA. For this sample there are about 300,000 distinct CDR3 sequences; over 15% appear just once. The ten largest clones capture around 35% of the sample. Sequenced: blood. Receptors were obtained from a young man with Graves' hyperthyroidism.

This clonotype was observed a handful of times. V usage is TRBV6-1 and J usage is TRBJ1-2; 10 bases line up with TRBD1. Trimming took 6 bases from V and 5 from J; bases not matched to a gene: 12. In germline, CDR1 is MNHNS, CDR2 SASEGT. This CDR3 contains 16 residues. The CDR3: CASRSGTGVIEYGYTF. CDR3 nucleotide sequence: TGTGCCAGCAGATCCGGGACAGGGGTTATCGAGTATGGCTACACCTTC.

This clonotype was seen only a few times. The chain uses TRBV7-3 and TRBJ2-2, with unresolved D. The germline gives CDR1 SGHTA, CDR2 FQGTGA. The CDR3 length is 12 residues. V was clipped by 5 bases and J by 8 bases, with 9 bases between them. This CDR3 reads CASSVKTGELFF. CDR3 sequence (DNA): TGTGCCAGCAGCGTAAAGACGGGGGAGCTGTTTTTT.

This clonotype was found a few times. The CDR3 nucleotides are TGTGCCAGCAGCTCAGGGGACAGCTCTGGAAACACCATATATTTT. This sequence encodes CASSSGDSSGNTIYF. The chain combines TRBV7-9 with TRBJ1-3; 7 bases are shared with TRBD1. The CDR3 runs to 15 residues. Germline V gene sequence: CDR1 SEHNR, CDR2 FQNEAQ (reference sequence). The trim removed 4 bases at V and 0 bases at J, leaving 3 bases unmatched. Together with reference TRBV7-9 and TRBJ1-3, the CDR3 gives the full variable domain: DTGVSQNPRHKITKRGQNVTFRCDPISEHNRLYWYRQTLGQGPEFLTYFQNEAQLEKSRLLSDRFSAERPKGSFSTLEIQRTEQGDSAMYLCASSSGDSSGNTIYFGEGSWLTVV.

This clonotype was recorded at least ten times. The chain is built from TRBV12-3 or TRBV12-4 and TRBJ2-5; the D is unclear. The CDR3 totals 14 residues. Deletions cut 4 bases from V and 2 bases from J, with 11 bases between. The CDR3 protein is CASSSSILQETQYF. Written as DNA, the CDR3 is TGTGCCAGCAGTTCCTCGATTCTTCAAGAGACCCAGTACTTC.

The sample holds a few counts of this clonotype. The chain links TRBV2 to TRBJ2-6; the D gene is possibly TRBD2 (6 bases). Trimming cost V 8 bases and J 0 bases, with 11 bases left between them. Looked up from germline, CDR1 is SNHLY and CDR2 is FYNNEI. The CDR3 length is 15 residues. DNA of the CDR3: TGTGCCAGCGCCGGAGGGAGCTCTGGGGCCAACGTCCTGACTTTC. It is translated as CASAGGSSGANVLTF.

This clonotype has ten or more counts. This rearrangement joins TRBV7-9 to TRBJ1-1, with D unresolved. The CDR3 contains 13 residues. Germline CDR1 reads SEHNR; CDR2 reads FQNEAQ (reference sequence). V lost 1 base to trimming and J lost 1 base, with 4 bases between them. As DNA, the CDR3 is TGTGCCAGCAGCTTAGACTCGAACACTGAAGCTTTCTTT. It translates to CASSLDSNTEAFF.

This clonotype was counted ten times or more. This rearrangement joins TRBV28 to TRBJ1-1; D unclear. Between the trimmed V and J ends, which lost 3 bases and 0 bases, there was a span of 11 bases. From germline, CDR1 is MDHEN and CDR2 SYDVKM. The CDR3 runs to 15 residues. Here the CDR3 reads CASSFSRFMNTEAFF. The CDR3 DNA follows: TGTGCCAGCAGTTTCTCACGGTTCATGAACACTGAAGCTTTCTTT.

Remarks on this clonotype: Given a much more abundant clone one base away, this may be a read error. CDR3 loop: CASYRPDRAPTDTQYF. CDR3 coding DNA: TGTGCCAGCTACCGCCCGGACAGGGCTCCCACAGATACGCAGTATTTT. The chain couples TRBV2 to TRBJ2-3; TRBD1 matches at 8 bases. Germline assignment: CDR1 SNHLY and CDR2 FYNNEI. This CDR3 region has 16 residues. Trimming removed 8 bases from V and 2 bases from J; junction bases left unmatched: 12.

The rearrangement links TRBV11-3 to TRBJ2-1, with no clear D. Matching the DNA end better, TRBJ2-7 makes the J call doubtful. Germline assignment: CDR1 SGHNT and CDR2 YENEEA. This CDR3 contains 15 residues. This CDR3 reads CASSLVRSSYNEQYF. The CDR3 DNA reads TGTGCCAGCAGCTTAGTTCGGAGCTCCTACAATGAGCAGTACTTC.

This clonotype turned up a few times. The chain has TRBV15 and TRBJ2-5; 9 bases map to TRBD1. Germline V lookup: CDR1 LNHNV, CDR2 YYDKDF (reference sequence). The CDR3 contains 14 residues. V dropped 4 bases and J dropped 5; count of bases not matched to a gene: 5. CDR3 region: CATSITGGGETQYF. CDR3 nucleotides: TGTGCCACCAGCATTACAGGGGGCGGGGAGACCCAGTACTTC.

This clonotype was counted only a few times. The CDR3 here is CASRGQGPEAFF. The CDR3 DNA is TGTGCCAGTAGGGGACAGGGACCCGAAGCTTTCTTT. The V call is TRBV19, the J call TRBJ1-1; 9 bases are a match to TRBD1. J lost 8 bases, V lost 6 bases, and 4 bases had no gene match. The CDR3 is 12 residues long. The germline V gene encodes CDR1 LNHDA and CDR2 SQIVND (reference sequence).

This clonotype was recorded many times. The rearrangement uses TRBV6-1 and TRBJ2-5; D unresolved. Germline loops: CDR1 MNHNS, CDR2 SASEGT. Trimming stripped 7 bases from V and 2 bases from J, with 11 bases between. This CDR3 has 13 amino acids. CDR3 loop: CASKRTVQETQYF. The CDR3 DNA reads as TGTGCCAGCAAACGAACCGTTCAAGAGACCCAGTACTTC.

This clonotype has more than one count but fewer than ten. The genes are TRBV7-9 and TRBJ2-2; perhaps TRBD2 as D (5 bases). Per germline, CDR1 SEHNR and CDR2 FQNEAQ (reference sequence). This CDR3 has 14 amino acids. The germline V and J ends were trimmed by 6 bases and 4 bases, with 12 bases remaining between them. CDR3 bases: TGTGCCAGCAGGGTTATAGGGAGCACCGGGGAGCTGTTTTTT. The encoded protein is CASRVIGSTGELFF. Variable domain in full (rest from reference TRBV7-9 and TRBJ2-2): DTGVSQNPRHKITKRGQNVTFRCDPISEHNRLYWYRQTLGQGPEFLTYFQNEAQLEKSRLLSDRFSAERPKGSFSTLEIQRTEQGDSAMYLCASRVIGSTGELFFGEGSRLTVL.

The table lists this clonotype with many counts. The V call is TRBV19, the J call TRBJ2-7, with D perhaps TRBD1 (6 bases). The CDR3 covers 11 residues. Germline V gene sequence: CDR1 LNHDA, CDR2 SQIVND (reference sequence). V lost 9 bases, J lost 6 bases, and 12 bases lay in between. The DNA of the CDR3 is TGTGCCAGCAGCATAGGGGGCGAGCAGTACTTC. The encoded protein is CASSIGGEQYF.

A word on this clonotype: A much larger clone lies a single base off, so this may be a read error. V usage is TRBV12-3 or TRBV12-4 and J usage is TRBJ2-3, with TRBD1 matching over 8 bases. The CDR3 sequence is 15 residues long. The CDR3 sequence is CASRTNWQGADRQYF. The CDR3 DNA sequence: TGTGCCAGCAGAACGAACTGGCAGGGGGCGGATAGGCAGTATTTT.

The table lists this clonotype with many counts. The CDR3 bases are TGTGCCATCAGTACCACACGGTGGGAGCAGTACTTC. Protein product: CAISTTRWEQYF. The chain carries TRBV10-3 and TRBJ2-7; no firm D call. Per germline, CDR1 ENHRY and CDR2 SYGVKD. The V and J ends lost 5 bases and 7 bases respectively, with 12 bases between them. The CDR3 sequence is 12 residues long.

The chain joins TRBV19 to TRBJ2-1, with TRBD2 as a possible D gene (6 bases). V was clipped by 5 bases and J by 6 bases, with 17 bases between them. Germline-derived CDR1 and CDR2 are LNHDA and SQIVND (reference sequence). The CDR3 runs to 15 residues. CDR3 sequence reads: CASSPLRPGSNEQFF. CDR3 coding DNA: TGTGCCAGTAGTCCCTTGCGTCCCGGGAGCAATGAGCAGTTCTTC.

This clonotype was found many times. The V gene is TRBV7-2, the J gene TRBJ2-3; D unresolved. V lost 4 bases to trimming and J lost 5 bases, with 7 bases between them. There are 12 residues in the CDR3. The germline gives CDR1 SGHTA, CDR2 FQGNSA. The CDR3 spells CASSSPVDTQYF. The CDR3, as DNA: TGTGCCAGCAGCTCTCCGGTAGATACGCAGTATTTT. Full variable domain (outside the CDR3, taken from reference TRBV7-2 and TRBJ2-3): GAGVSQSPSNKVTEKGKDVELRCDPISGHTALYWYRQSLGQGLEFLIYFQGNSAPDKSGLPSDRFSAERTGGSVSTLTIQRTQQEDSAVYLCASSSPVDTQYFGPGTRLTVL.

This clonotype showed up just a few times. The chain combines TRBV27 with TRBJ1-4, with a weak D call TRBD1 (6 bases). Trimming took 5 bases from V and 2 from J, leaving 18 bases between them. The germline CDR1 and CDR2 sequences are MNHEY and SMNVEV (reference sequence). The length of the CDR3 is 17 residues. CDR3 sequence reads: CASSPPLGGGTNEKLFF. The CDR3 region has the DNA TGTGCCAGCAGTCCACCGTTGGGGGGGGGCACTAATGAAAAACTGTTTTTT.